This T cell receptor (beta chain) comes out of a study of graft-versus-host responses after intestinal transplantation. Turning to the study itself: Recipients were all induced with anti-thymocyte globulin, then given tacrolimus and steroids for 3 to 4 years.

TCRdb's table, derived via immunoSEQ multiplex PCR, lists solely in-frame clones and lacks some. This table has roughly 13,000 clones, 35% to 40% appearing once. Co-plating was performed using around 200,000 CFSE-labeled responder cells and around 200,000 irradiated, violet-dye-labeled stimulator cells. CFSE-low proliferating responders, CD3+CD4+ and CD3+CD8+, were sorted post-reaction. This clone was picked up a small number of times. Germline lookup yields CDR1 MNHEY and CDR2 SMNVEV (reference sequence). The CDR3 has 14 amino acids. V lost 2 bases, J lost 4 bases, and 11 bases lay in between. General observations from the study: Association was observed between peak circulating GvH clone levels and early post-transplant HvG declines.

The chain employs TRBV27 and TRBJ1-1; D call uncertain. Sample: alloreactive CD8+ T cells from a mixed lymphocyte reaction culture, taken before intestinal transplant. Subset defined: CFSE-low proliferating T cells sorted from roughly 6-day pre-transplant mixed lymphocyte reaction (GvH or HvG direction). This clonotype originated in a human patient who received an intestinal transplant. The CDR3, as DNA: TGTGCCAGCAGTTTAATGGGAGGCGGCACTGAAGCTTTCTTT. Its translation: CASSLMGGGTEAFF.